This passage covers 10 T cell receptor beta chains from one sample sequenced in a study of response to subunit inactivated influenza vaccine. From the RT-PCR reads, TCRdb called clonotypes with MiXCR, one entry per CDR3 protein. In the table there are hundreds of thousands of distinct CDR3 sequences, approximately 17% of which are singletons. The starting material was PBMCs from blood, obtained 5 days after vaccination. The source is a man over 45 who received an inactivated influenza vaccine.

J is TRBJ2-7 and V is TRBV12-3 or TRBV12-4, with D perhaps TRBD1 (7 bases). This CDR3 contains 13 residues. The V end lost 8 bases, the J end lost 3 bases, and 14 bases lay between the germline ends. The DNA of the CDR3 is TGTGCCAGCGGCGGGGACAGATTCTACGAGCAGTACTTC. This gives the protein CASGGDRFYEQYF.

This chain uses TRBV12-3 or TRBV12-4 with TRBJ2-2; D is ambiguous. This CDR3 spans 13 amino acids. The germline V and J ends were trimmed by 5 bases and 3 bases, with 7 bases remaining between them. CDR3 amino acids: CASSQSDTGELFF. Here the CDR3 DNA reads TGTGCCAGCAGTCAGTCGGACACCGGGGAGCTGTTTTTT.

This clonotype has only a few counts. The V and J genes are TRBV10-3 and TRBJ2-1; possible D gene TRBD1, 5 bases. Germline V lookup: CDR1 ENHRY, CDR2 SYGVKD. The CDR3 runs 14 residues. Between the trimmed V and J ends, which lost 6 bases and 7 bases, there was a span of 16 bases. CDR3 region: CAISASGPGNEQFF. The CDR3 DNA is TGTGCCATCAGCGCCTCGGGTCCAGGGAATGAGCAGTTCTTC.

The V and J genes are TRBV20-1 and TRBJ2-1; D perhaps matches TRBD2 (7 bases). Deletions cut 1 base from V and 8 bases from J, with 21 bases between. Germline loops: CDR1 DFQATT, CDR2 SNEGSKA (reference sequence). The CDR3 sequence is 16 residues long. The CDR3 DNA follows: TGCAGTGCTAGAGCCTCGGGGGCGGGAGAACTGGATGAGCAGTTCTTC. Translated, it gives CSARASGAGELDEQFF.

Worth noting for this clonotype: The junction does not match germline at one end; this may be a read error. The rearrangement uses TRBV7-9 and TRBJ2-7; possibly TRBD1 or TRBD2 for D (6 bases each). Germline CDR1 reads SEHNR; CDR2 reads FQNEAQ (reference sequence). The CDR3 totals 13 residues. The CDR3 is CASSPGLGGQVGF. In DNA form, the CDR3 reads TGTGCCAGCAGCCCCGGCCTGGGGGGCCAAGTTGGGTTC.

This clonotype occurred many times. The gene calls are TRBV4-3 and TRBJ2-7; 10 bases match TRBD2. Germline CDR1 is LGHNA and CDR2 is YSLEER. V lost 0 bases, J lost 5 bases, and 10 bases stayed unmatched. The CDR3 contains 17 residues. CDR3 nucleotide sequence: TGCGCCAGCAGCCAAGAGGATAGCGGGAGGTGGGCCCACGAGCAGTACTTC. Protein: CASSQEDSGRWAHEQYF.

The gene calls are TRBV5-1 and TRBJ1-2, with unresolved D. The CDR3 consists of 13 residues. Trimming took 4 bases from V and 2 from J, leaving 9 bases between them. Germline CDR1 SGHRS, CDR2 YFSETQ. In DNA form, the CDR3 reads TGCGCCAGCAGCCCCTCGGCGAACTATGGCTACACCTTC. This codes for CASSPSANYGYTF.

The V gene is TRBV6-5, the J gene TRBJ2-2; 14 positions agree with TRBD2. Germline V gene lookup returns CDR1 MNHEY and CDR2 SVGAGI. This CDR3 is built from 18 residues. J lost 2 bases, V lost 0 bases, and 2 bases had no gene match. The CDR3 DNA follows: TGTGCCAGCAGTTACTCAGGACTAGCGGGAGGTAACACCGGGGAGCTGTTTTTT. Amino acids: CASSYSGLAGGNTGELFF.

There are a few counts of this clonotype. This chain uses TRBV20-1 with TRBJ2-1; TRBD2 matches 15 bases. V was pared by 3 bases and J by 4 bases, with 10 bases of the junction left unmatched. The CDR3 loop spans 18 amino acids. Germline values: CDR1 DFQATT, CDR2 SNEGSKA (reference sequence). CDR3 sequence: CSARPGLAGGQRYNEQFF. The CDR3 nucleotides are TGCAGTGCTAGGCCCGGACTAGCGGGGGGGCAAAGATACAATGAGCAGTTCTTC.

The CDR3: CAISVTFRDRGTDTQYF. The CDR3 DNA sequence: TGTGCCATCAGTGTAACATTCCGGGACAGGGGCACAGATACGCAGTATTTT. This sequence joins TRBV10-3 and TRBJ2-3; TRBD1 matches 9 bases. The CDR3 runs to 17 residues. CDR1 is ENHRY and CDR2 is SYGVKD in the germline V gene. V lost 4 bases, J lost 1 base, and 9 bases stayed unmatched.